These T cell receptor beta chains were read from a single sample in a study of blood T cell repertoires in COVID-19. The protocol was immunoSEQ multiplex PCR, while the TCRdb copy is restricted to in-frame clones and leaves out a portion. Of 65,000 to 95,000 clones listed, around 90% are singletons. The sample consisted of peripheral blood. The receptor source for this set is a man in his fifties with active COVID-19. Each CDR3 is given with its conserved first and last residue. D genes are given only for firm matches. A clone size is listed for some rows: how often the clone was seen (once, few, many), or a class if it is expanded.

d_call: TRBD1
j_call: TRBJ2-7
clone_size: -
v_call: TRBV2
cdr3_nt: TGTGCCAGCAGTGAGCTGACAGGGGGCGTCCTCGTTTCCTACGAGCAGTACTTC
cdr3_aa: CASSELTGGVLVSYEQYF

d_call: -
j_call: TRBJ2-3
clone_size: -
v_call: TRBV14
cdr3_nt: TGTGCCAGCAGCCAAGGGGGAGTGGGGACGCAGTATTTT
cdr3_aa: CASSQGGVGTQYF

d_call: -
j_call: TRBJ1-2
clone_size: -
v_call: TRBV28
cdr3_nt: TGTGCCAGCAGTTTAGGTACAGCTAACTATGGCTACACCTTC
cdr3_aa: CASSLGTANYGYTF

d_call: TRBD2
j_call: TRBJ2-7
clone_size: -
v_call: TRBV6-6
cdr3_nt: TGTGCCAGCACCCGATCTGGGACTAGCGGGGGGGTCCACGAGCAGTACTTC
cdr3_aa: CASTRSGTSGGVHEQYF

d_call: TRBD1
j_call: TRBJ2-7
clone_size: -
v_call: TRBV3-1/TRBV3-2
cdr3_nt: TGTGCCAGCAGCCAACCCCCCGGGACAGGGCACGAGCAGTACTTC
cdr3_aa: CASSQPPGTGHEQYF

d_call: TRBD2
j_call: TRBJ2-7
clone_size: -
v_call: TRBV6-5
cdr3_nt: TGTGCCAGCAGTTCACCAACTAGCGGCTACTACGAGCAGTACTTC
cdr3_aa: CASSSPTSGYYEQYF

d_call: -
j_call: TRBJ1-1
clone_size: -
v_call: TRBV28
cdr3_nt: TGTGCCAGCAGTTTATGGGGACTAGACACATCAATGAACACTGAAGCTTTCTTT
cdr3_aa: CASSLWGLDTSMNTEAFF

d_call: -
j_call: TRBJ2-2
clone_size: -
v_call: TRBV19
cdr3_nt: TGTGCCAGTAGACTAGCTGCCGGGGAGCTGTTTTTT
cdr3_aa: CASRLAAGELFF

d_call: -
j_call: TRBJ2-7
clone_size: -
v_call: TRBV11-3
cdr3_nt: TGTGCCAGCAGCCCCCCGCCGGGGTCTAGAGACTCCTACGAGCAGTACTTC
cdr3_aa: CASSPPPGSRDSYEQYF

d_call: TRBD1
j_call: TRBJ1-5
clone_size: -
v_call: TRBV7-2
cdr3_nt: TGTGCCAGCAGCCCCTGGGGACAGTACAATCAGCCCCAGCATTTT
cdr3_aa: CASSPWGQYNQPQHF

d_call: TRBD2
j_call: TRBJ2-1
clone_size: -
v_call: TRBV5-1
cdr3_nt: TGCGCCAGCAGCTTGGTGTCTAGCGGGGAGTTCTCCTACAATGAGCAGTTCTTC
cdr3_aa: CASSLVSSGEFSYNEQFF

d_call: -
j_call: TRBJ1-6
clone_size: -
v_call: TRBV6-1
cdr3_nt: TGTGCCAGCAGTGAAAACAGGGATTCACCCCTCCACTTT
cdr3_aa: CASSENRDSPLHF

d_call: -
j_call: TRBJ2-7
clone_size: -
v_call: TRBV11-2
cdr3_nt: TGTGCCACCACCTTGGGAGTTGAGTACGAGCAGTACTTC
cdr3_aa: CATTLGVEYEQYF

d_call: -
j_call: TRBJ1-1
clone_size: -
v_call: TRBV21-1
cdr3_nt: TGTGCCAGCAGCAGACCGGGACACCGGAATACGAACACTGAAGCTTTCTTT
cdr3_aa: CASSRPGHRNTNTEAFF

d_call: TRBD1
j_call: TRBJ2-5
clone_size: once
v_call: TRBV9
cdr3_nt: TGTGCCAGCACCCAAGGACAGGGGACATCATCAGAGACCCAGTACTTC
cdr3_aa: CASTQGQGTSSETQYF

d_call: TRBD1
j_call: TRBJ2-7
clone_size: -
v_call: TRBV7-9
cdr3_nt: TGTGCCAGCAGTGTCGGGACAGTTTCTTACGAGCAGTACTTC
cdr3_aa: CASSVGTVSYEQYF

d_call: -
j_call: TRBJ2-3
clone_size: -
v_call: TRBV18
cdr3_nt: TGTGCCAGCTCACCTCAAACGGGATTCACAGATACGCAGTATTTT
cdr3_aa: CASSPQTGFTDTQYF

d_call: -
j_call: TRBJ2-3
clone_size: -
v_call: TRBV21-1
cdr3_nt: TGTGCCAGCAGCAAAGAGGGGGGACTAGCGGGAGGCCCAGATACGCAGTATTTT
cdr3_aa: CASSKEGGLAGGPDTQYF

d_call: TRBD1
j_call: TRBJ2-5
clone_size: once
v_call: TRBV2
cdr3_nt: TGTGCCAGCACCAAGGACAGGGGTCATCACCAAGAGACCCAGTACTTC
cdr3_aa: CASTKDRGHHQETQYF

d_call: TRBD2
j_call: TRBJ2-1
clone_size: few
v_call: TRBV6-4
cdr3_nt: TGTGCCAGCAGTCTAGCGGGAGGGCGGGATGAGCAGTTCTTC
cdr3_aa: CASSLAGGRDEQFF

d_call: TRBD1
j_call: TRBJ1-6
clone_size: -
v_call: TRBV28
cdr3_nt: TGTGCCAGCAGTACGGGACAGGGGGATTCACCCCTCCACTTT
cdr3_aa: CASSTGQGDSPLHF

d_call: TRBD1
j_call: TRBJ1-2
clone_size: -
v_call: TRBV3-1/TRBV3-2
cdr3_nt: TGTGCCAGCAGCCAAGATCTGATAGGGGGCGACTATGGCTACACCTTC
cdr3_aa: CASSQDLIGGDYGYTF

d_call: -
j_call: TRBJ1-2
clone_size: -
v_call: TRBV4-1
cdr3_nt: TGCGCCAGCAGCCAAAATTTGCGCAGGGATAGCTATGGCTACACCTTC
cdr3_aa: CASSQNLRRDSYGYTF

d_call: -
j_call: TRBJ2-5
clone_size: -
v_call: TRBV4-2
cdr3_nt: TGTGCCAGCAGCCAGAGCTTGAGTAACCGAGAGACCCAGTACTTC
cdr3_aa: CASSQSLSNRETQYF

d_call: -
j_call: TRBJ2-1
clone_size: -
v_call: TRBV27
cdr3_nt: TGTGCCAGCAGCCTTACCTGGCTAGTTGAGAGGTATGAGCAGTTCTTC
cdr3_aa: CASSLTWLVERYEQFF

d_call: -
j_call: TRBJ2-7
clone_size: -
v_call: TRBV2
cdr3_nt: TGTGCCAGCAGTGGGGAGGGGGGTCTCGAGCAGTACTTC
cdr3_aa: CASSGEGGLEQYF

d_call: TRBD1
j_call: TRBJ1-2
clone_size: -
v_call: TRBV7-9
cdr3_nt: TGTGCCAGCAGCAGGACAGGGGGGCACTATGGCTACACCTTC
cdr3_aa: CASSRTGGHYGYTF

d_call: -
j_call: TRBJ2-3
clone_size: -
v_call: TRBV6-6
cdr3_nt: TGTGCCAGCATCGAGGGGGGGAAAGATACGCAGTATTTT
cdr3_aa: CASIEGGKDTQYF

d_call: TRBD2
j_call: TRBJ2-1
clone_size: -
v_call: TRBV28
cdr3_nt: TGTGCCAGCAGTATAGCGGGAGGGGGGTTCAATGAGCAGTTCTTC
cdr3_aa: CASSIAGGGFNEQFF

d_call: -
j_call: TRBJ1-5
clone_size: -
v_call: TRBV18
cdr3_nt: TGTGCCAGCTCCCAACGACAAGTCCGGGGGATTAGCAATCAGCCCCAGCATTTT
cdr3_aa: CASSQRQVRGISNQPQHF

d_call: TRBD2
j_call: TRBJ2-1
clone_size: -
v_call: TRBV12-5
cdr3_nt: TGTGCTAGTGGTTTCTTGCTAGCGGGGGGGGATGAGCAGTTCTTC
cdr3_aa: CASGFLLAGGDEQFF

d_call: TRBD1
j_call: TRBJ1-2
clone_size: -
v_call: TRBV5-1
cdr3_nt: TGCGCCAGCAGCTTAGGGGGCAGCTATGGCTACACCTTC
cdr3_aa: CASSLGGSYGYTF

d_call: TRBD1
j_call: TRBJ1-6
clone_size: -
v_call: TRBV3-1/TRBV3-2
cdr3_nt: TGTGCCAGCAGCCATAACGCCAGGGGGACACCCCTCCACTTT
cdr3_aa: CASSHNARGTPLHF

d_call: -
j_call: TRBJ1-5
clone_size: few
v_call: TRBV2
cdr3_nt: TGTGCCAGCAGTGAGGAAGGCCAGGGGAATCAGCCCCAGCATTTT
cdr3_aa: CASSEEGQGNQPQHF

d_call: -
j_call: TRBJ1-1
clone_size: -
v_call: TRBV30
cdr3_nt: TGTGCCTGGAGTGTAAGCTCGGGGTGGGCTGAAGCTTTCTTT
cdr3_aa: CAWSVSSGWAEAFF

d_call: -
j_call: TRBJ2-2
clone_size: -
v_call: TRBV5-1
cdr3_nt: TGCGCCAGCAGCTTTACTCTTGGAGGCCCCGGGGAGCTGTTTTTT
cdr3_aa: CASSFTLGGPGELFF

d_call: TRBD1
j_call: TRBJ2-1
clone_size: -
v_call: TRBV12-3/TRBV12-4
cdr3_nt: TGTGCCAGCAGTCAGGGGGAATGGAATGAGCAGTTCTTC
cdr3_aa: CASSQGEWNEQFF

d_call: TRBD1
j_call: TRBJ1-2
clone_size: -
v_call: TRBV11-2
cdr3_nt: TGTGCCAGCAGCTTAGCCCCGGTACAGGGGGTCGCTAACTATGGCTACACCTTC
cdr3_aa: CASSLAPVQGVANYGYTF

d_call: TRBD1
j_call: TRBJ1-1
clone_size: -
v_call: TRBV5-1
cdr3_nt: TGCGCCAGCAGCCCCGGGACAGGCAACACTGAAGCTTTCTTT
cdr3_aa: CASSPGTGNTEAFF

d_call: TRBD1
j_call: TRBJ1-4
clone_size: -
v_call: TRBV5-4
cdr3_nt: TGTGCCAGCAGCCGCCGCCAGGACAGGGGGCAGGAAAAACTGTTTTTT
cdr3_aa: CASSRRQDRGQEKLFF

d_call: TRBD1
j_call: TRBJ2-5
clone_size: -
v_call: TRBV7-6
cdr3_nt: TGTGCCAGCAGCTACCCTGGGACAGGGGGAGGAGGGGAGACCCAGTACTTC
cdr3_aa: CASSYPGTGGGGETQYF

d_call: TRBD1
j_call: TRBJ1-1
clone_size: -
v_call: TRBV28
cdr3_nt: TGTGCCAGCAGTTCCACCCCTAGGGGGCAGTTACCTTGGAACACTGAAGCTTTCTTT
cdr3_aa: CASSSTPRGQLPWNTEAFF